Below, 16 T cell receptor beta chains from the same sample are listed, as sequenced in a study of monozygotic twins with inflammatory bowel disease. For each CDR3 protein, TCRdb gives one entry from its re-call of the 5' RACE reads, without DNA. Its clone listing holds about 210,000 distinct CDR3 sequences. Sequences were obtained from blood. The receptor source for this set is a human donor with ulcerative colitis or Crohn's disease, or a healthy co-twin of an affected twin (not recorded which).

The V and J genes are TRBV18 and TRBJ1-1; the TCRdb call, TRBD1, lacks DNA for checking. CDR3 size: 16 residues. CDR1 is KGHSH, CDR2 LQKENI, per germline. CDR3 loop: CASSPMTGRPPTEAFF.

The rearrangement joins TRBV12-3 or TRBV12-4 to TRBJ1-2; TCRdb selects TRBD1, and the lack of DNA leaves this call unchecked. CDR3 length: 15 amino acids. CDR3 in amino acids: CASSLSARGANGYTF.

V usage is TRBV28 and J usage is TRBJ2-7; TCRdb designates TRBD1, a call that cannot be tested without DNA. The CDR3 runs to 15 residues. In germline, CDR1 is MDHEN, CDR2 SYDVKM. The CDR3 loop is CASSSPPTGSYEQYF.

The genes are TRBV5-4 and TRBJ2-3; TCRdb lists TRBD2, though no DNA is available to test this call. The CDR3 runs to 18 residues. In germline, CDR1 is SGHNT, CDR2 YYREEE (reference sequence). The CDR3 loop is CASSLGLAAHGTADTQYF. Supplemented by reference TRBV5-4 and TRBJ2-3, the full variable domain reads ETGVTQSPTHLIKTRGQQVTLRCSSQSGHNTVSWYQQALGQGPQFIFQYYREEENGRGNFPPRFSGLQFPNYSSELNVNALELDDSALYLCASSLGLAAHGTADTQYFGPGTRLTVL.

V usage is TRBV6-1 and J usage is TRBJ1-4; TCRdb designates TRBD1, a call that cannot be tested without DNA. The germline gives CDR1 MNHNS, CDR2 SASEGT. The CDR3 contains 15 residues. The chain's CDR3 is CASSEFRGRDEKLFF.

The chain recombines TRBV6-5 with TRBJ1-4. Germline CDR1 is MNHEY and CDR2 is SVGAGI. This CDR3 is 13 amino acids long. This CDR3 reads CASRRLQAEKLFF.

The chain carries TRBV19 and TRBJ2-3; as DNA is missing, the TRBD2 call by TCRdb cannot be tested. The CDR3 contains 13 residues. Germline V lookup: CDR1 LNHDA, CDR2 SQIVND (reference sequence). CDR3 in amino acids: CASLPAGTDTQYF.

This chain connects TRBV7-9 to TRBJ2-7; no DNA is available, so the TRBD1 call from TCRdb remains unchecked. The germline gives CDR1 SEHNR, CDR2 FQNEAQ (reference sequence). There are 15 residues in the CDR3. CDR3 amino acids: CASTQVGDPVIEQYF.

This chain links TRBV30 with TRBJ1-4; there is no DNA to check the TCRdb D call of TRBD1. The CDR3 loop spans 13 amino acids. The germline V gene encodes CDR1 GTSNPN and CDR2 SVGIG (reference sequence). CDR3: CAWSVFDGGWLFF.

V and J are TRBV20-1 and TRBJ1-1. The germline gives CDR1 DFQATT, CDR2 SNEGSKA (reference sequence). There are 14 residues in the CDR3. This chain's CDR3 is CSARDLMENTEAFF.

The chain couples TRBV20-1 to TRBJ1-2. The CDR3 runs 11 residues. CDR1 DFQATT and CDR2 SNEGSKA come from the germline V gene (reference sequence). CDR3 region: CSARTAGGYTF.

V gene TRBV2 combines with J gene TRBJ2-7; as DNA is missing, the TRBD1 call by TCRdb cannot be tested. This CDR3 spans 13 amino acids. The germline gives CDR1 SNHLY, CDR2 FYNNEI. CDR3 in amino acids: CASEPTDSYEQYF.

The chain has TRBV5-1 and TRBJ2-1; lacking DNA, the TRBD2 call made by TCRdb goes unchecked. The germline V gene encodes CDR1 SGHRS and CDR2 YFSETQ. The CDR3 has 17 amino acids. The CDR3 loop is CASSPTFGAAAGDEQFF.

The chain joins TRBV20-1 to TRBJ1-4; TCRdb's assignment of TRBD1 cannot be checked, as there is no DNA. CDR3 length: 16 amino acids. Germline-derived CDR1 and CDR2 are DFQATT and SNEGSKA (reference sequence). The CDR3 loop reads CSASGGTPATNEKLFF.

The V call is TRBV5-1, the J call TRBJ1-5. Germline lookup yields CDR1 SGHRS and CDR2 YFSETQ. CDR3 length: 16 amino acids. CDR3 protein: CASSLGAGEGNQPQHF.

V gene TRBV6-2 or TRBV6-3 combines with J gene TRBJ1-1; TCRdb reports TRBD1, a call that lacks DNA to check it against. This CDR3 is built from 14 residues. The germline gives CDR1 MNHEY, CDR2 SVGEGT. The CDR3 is CASSLSYMNTEAFF.